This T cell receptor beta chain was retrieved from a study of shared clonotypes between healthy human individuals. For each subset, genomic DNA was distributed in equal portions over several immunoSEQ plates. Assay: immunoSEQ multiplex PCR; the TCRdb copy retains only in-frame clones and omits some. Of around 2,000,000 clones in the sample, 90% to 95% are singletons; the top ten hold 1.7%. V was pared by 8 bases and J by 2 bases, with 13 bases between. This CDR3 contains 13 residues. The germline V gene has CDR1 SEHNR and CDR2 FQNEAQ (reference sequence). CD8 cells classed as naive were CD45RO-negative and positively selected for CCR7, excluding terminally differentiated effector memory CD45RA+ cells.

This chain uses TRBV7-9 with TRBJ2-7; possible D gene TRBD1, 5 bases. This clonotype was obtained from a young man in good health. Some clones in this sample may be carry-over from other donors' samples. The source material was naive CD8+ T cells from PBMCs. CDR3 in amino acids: CASAQAGTYEQYF. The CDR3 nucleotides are TGTGCCAGCGCACAGGCAGGAACCTACGAGCAGTACTTC. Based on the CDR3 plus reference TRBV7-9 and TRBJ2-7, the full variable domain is DTGVSQNPRHKITKRGQNVTFRCDPISEHNRLYWYRQTLGQGPEFLTYFQNEAQLEKSRLLSDRFSAERPKGSFSTLEIQRTEQGDSAMYLCASAQAGTYEQYFGPGTRLTVT.